This T cell receptor (beta chain) was identified during a study of graft-versus-host responses after intestinal transplantation. Sequenced by immunoSEQ multiplex PCR; TCRdb stores in-frame clones only, minus some. In the table there are approximately 80,000 clones, 85% to 90% of which are singletons. About this clone: Antigen: not known.

V was cut by 1 base and J by 3 bases, with 7 bases left in between. CDR1 is SGDLS and CDR2 is YYNGEE in the germline V gene. The length of the CDR3 is 13 residues. Broader study findings: High graft-versus-host to host-versus-graft clonal ratios were found in allografts of patients who had graft-donor T cell macrochimerism. Researchers found peak circulating GvH clone levels linked to early post-transplant HvG declines.

J is TRBJ1-1 and V is TRBV9; D remains ambiguous. The receptor's source is a human donor who received an intestinal transplant. Sequenced material: unstimulated CD4+ T cells sorted from spleen or lymph node cells, taken before intestinal transplant. CDR3 residues: CASSVRGDTEAFF. The DNA of the CDR3 is TGTGCCAGCAGCGTACGCGGGGACACTGAAGCTTTCTTT.